This T cell receptor beta chain was recovered during a study of blood T cell repertoires in COVID-19. Germline lookup yields CDR1 MDHEN and CDR2 SYDVKM. The CDR3 is made up of 13 amino acids. Trimming stripped 3 bases from V and 8 bases from J, with 13 bases between. Profiling relied on immunoSEQ multiplex PCR, and the TCRdb table lists in-frame clones only, not all of them. The profile shows 250,000 to 300,000 clones, around nine tenths of them singletons. The sequencing input was peripheral blood. This TCR was sampled from a woman in her thirties or forties who had recovered from COVID-19. V is TRBV28 and J is TRBJ1-2, with D uncertain. CDR3 residues: CASSLGHTGGYTF. The CDR3 DNA sequence: TGTGCCAGCAGTTTGGGCCACACGGGGGGCTACACCTTC.